The text below deals with one T cell receptor (beta chain). Its specificity is unknown. From germline, CDR1 is LGHNA and CDR2 YSLEER. V gave up 1 base and J gave up 3 bases; unmatched junction bases: 5. The CDR3 covers 15 residues. It was with 60 Vbeta and 13 Jbeta primers that the PCR ran. Some clones are missing from TCRdb's copy, which holds only in-frame ones; the method was immunoSEQ multiplex PCR. The listing records 160,000 or so clones. The sample belongs to a study of cytomegalovirus exposure and HLA in healthy donors. Study results and caveats: The listing of about 150 TCR beta chains classed them as cytomegalovirus-associated. The study had only CMV serostatus as immune exposure information.

Those who donated were healthy bone marrow donors. The V and J genes are TRBV4-3 and TRBJ2-7; 8 nucleotides align to TRBD2. The sequence was collected from a man aged 30-40 years in good health and CMV-seronegative. Sequenced material: PBMCs. The CDR3 spells CASSQGRGGFYEQYF. DNA of the CDR3: TGCGCCAGCAGCCAAGGTCGGGGGGGATTCTACGAGCAGTACTTC.